Following are 30 T cell receptor beta chains from one sample sequenced in a study of blood T cells in healthy people across ages (dated by TCRdb to about 2015). The library was prepared using 5' RACE. Sequencing was carried out with an Illumina HiSeq 2500. A second PCR of roughly 7 to 11 cycles was performed with a sample-barcoded 5' primer and a J-beta primer mix. TCRdb reprocessed the public reads (quality trimming at Q25 with fastp, clone calling with MiXCR) and kept in-frame beta chains. Here each entry gathers all rows of one CDR3 protein and keeps the most common genes and DNA. For this sample there are about 1.4 million distinct CDR3 sequences; approximately 59% appear just once. The ten largest clones capture roughly 7% of the sample. Source material: blood. The receptors derive from a man younger than 35 in good health.

This chain connects TRBV20-1 to TRBJ2-1, with D unresolved. Trimming shortened V by 1 base and J by 6 bases, and 10 bases separated the two germline ends. This CDR3 has 13 residues. The germline V gene encodes CDR1 DFQATT and CDR2 SNEGSKA (reference sequence). The CDR3 loop reads CSARVPRCNEQFF. CDR3 sequence (DNA): TGCAGTGCTAGAGTGCCCAGATGCAATGAGCAGTTCTTC.

This clonotype was observed a handful of times. V usage is TRBV27 and J usage is TRBJ1-6, with 7 bases aligning to TRBD1. The CDR3 runs to 15 residues. Germline assignment: CDR1 MNHEY and CDR2 SMNVEV (reference sequence). V was clipped by 6 bases and J by 9 bases; unmatched bases: 11. Written as DNA, the CDR3 is TGTGCCAGCAGCACAAACTTGGGACAGACTTCACCCCTCCACTTT. Residues: CASSTNLGQTSPLHF.

Only one count was recorded for this clonotype. The chain joins TRBV10-3 to TRBJ2-3; tentative D call: TRBD2 (6 bases). The CDR3 is 16 amino acids. V was clipped by 7 bases and J by 0 bases, with 17 bases between them. Per germline, CDR1 ENHRY and CDR2 SYGVKD. The CDR3 nucleotides are TGTGCCATCAACTCGGGTAGCGGTACTAGCACAGATACGCAGTATTTT. Translating it yields CAINSGSGTSTDTQYF.

The rearrangement uses TRBV6-2 or TRBV6-3 and TRBJ1-6, with D unclear. There are 17 residues in the CDR3. V was shortened by 0 bases and J by 7 bases, with 16 bases between the two germline ends. From germline, CDR1 is MNHEY and CDR2 SVGEGT. The CDR3 reads CASSYSPVLGSNSPLHF. The CDR3 nucleotides are TGTGCCAGCAGTTACTCGCCCGTGTTGGGTTCGAATTCACCCCTCCACTTT.

The rearrangement links TRBV12-3 or TRBV12-4 to TRBJ2-2; 11 bases agree with TRBD1. The CDR3 loop spans 14 amino acids. V dropped 10 bases and J dropped 6; count of bases not matched to a gene: 7. The CDR3 protein is CATERDRGAGELFF. The CDR3 DNA is TGTGCCACCGAAAGGGACAGGGGGGCCGGGGAGCTGTTTTTT.

This chain joins TRBV25-1 and TRBJ1-1; weak D call: TRBD1 (6 bases). The CDR3 spans 14 residues. Per the germline V gene, CDR1 is MGHDK and CDR2 is SYGVNS. V was pared by 8 bases and J by 3 bases, with 16 bases between. The CDR3 here is CASEGIQGYTEAFF. CDR3 sequence (DNA): TGTGCCAGCGAGGGGATACAGGGCTACACTGAAGCTTTCTTT.

The chain links TRBV14 to TRBJ2-1; D is unresolved. The ends were cut back, 0 bases at V and 10 bases at J, with 16 bases in the middle. Germline V gene sequence: CDR1 SGHDN, CDR2 FVKESK. The CDR3 is 15 residues long. The CDR3 DNA is TGTGCCAGCAGCCAAGAATGGGGAATCTCCTACGAGCAGTTCTTC. This sequence encodes CASSQEWGISYEQFF.

J is TRBJ2-2 and V is TRBV7-2; D remains unclear. CDR1 is SGHTA and CDR2 is FQGNSA in the germline V gene. The V and J ends lost 2 bases and 6 bases respectively, with 7 bases between them. The CDR3 runs 13 residues. CDR3: CASSLSEAGELFF. CDR3 in DNA: TGTGCCAGCAGCTTAAGCGAGGCCGGGGAGCTGTTTTTT.

The chain couples TRBV20-1 to TRBJ1-2; TRBD1 might be the D (5 bases). The V and J ends lost 6 bases and 2 bases respectively, with 13 bases between them. The CDR3 has 13 amino acids. The germline gives CDR1 DFQATT, CDR2 SNEGSKA (reference sequence). CDR3 in amino acids: CSAGWGTNYGYTF. The CDR3 bases are TGCAGTGCCGGGTGGGGGACGAACTATGGCTACACCTTC.

This clonotype was detected only a few times. The chain recombines TRBV4-3 with TRBJ2-7; D remains unclear. Germline assignment: CDR1 LGHNA and CDR2 YSLEER. The CDR3 sequence is 14 residues long. With 0 bases removed from V and 3 bases from J, the gap between germline ends came to 9 bases. In DNA, the CDR3 is TGCGCCAGCAGCCAAGACAGTGTAAGCTACGAGCAGTACTTC. It specifies CASSQDSVSYEQYF.

In this sample, this clonotype turned up a few times. The rearrangement links TRBV4-1 to TRBJ2-3; 9 nucleotides agree with TRBD1. Trimming cost V 4 bases and J 7 bases; bases outside gene matches: 6. CDR1 and CDR2 from the germline V gene are MGHRA and YSYEKL. The CDR3 has 14 amino acids. CDR3 amino acids: CASSLRDRDYTQYF. In DNA form, the CDR3 reads TGCGCCAGCAGCCTCCGGGACAGGGATTATACGCAGTATTTT.

The chain has TRBV7-6 and TRBJ1-2; the D is unclear. Trimming removed 5 bases at V and 4 bases at J, with 14 bases between. Germline lookup yields CDR1 SGHVS and CDR2 FNYEAQ. This CDR3 comprises 14 residues. The DNA for the CDR3 is TGTGCCAGCAGCCCGTCTGGACGGTTCTATGGCTACACCTTC. Translated: CASSPSGRFYGYTF. The whole variable domain, remainder taken from reference TRBV7-6 and TRBJ1-2, is GAGVSQSPRYKVTKRGQDVALRCDPISGHVSLYWYRQALGQGPEFLTYFNYEAQQDKSGLPNDRFSAERPEGSISTLTIQRTEQRDSAMYRCASSPSGRFYGYTFGSGTRLTVV.

The sample holds a few counts of this clonotype. V and J are TRBV12-3 or TRBV12-4 and TRBJ2-5, with D possibly being TRBD1 (6 bases). With the DNA end fitting TRBJ2-7 better, the J assignment may be wrong. The CDR3 sequence is 17 residues long. The CDR3 coding sequence is TGTGCCAGCAGTGGGGGCCCCCAGGTTCGGGTGGAAAACGAGCAGTACTTC. Translation: CASSGGPQVRVENEQYF.

The chain uses TRBV4-1 and TRBJ2-3; 11 bases line up with TRBD2. Germline V gene sequence: CDR1 MGHRA, CDR2 YSYEKL. This CDR3 is 22 amino acids long. Trimming at V came to 0 bases and at J to 0 bases, leaving 17 bases not matched to a gene. For the CDR3, the DNA is TGCGCCAGCAGCCAAGATGGGGGTAGGCTAGCGGGGGGATCCCCTAGCACAGATACGCAGTATTTT. Protein: CASSQDGGRLAGGSPSTDTQYF.

The genes are TRBV6-5 and TRBJ1-2; D is ambiguous. The V gene's germline CDR1 is MNHEY and CDR2 SVGAGI. The CDR3 is made up of 14 amino acids. The ends were cut back, 5 bases at V and 7 bases at J, with 17 bases in the middle. This CDR3 is CASSLRARGSGYTF. The CDR3 bases are TGTGCCAGCAGTCTACGGGCCCGAGGGAGTGGCTACACCTTC.

The chain combines TRBV4-3 with TRBJ2-7; 9 nucleotides line up with TRBD1. CDR3 length equals 15 residues. Germline V CDR1 and CDR2: LGHNA, YSLEER. Losses at the gene ends were 6 bases for V and 2 bases for J; bases not matched to a gene: 8. The CDR3 nucleotides read TGCGCCAGCAGACTTGGACAGGGGCCGACCTACGAGCAGTACTTC. This encodes CASRLGQGPTYEQYF.

The V call is TRBV21-1, the J call TRBJ2-3; whether TRBD2, the table's D call, matches the DNA was not checked. TRBV21-1 is tagged as a pseudogene. The CDR3 totals 15 residues. The CDR3 sequence: CASPKGGGLTDTQYF. The CDR3 coding sequence is TGTGCCAGCCCTAAGGGCGGGGGGTTAACAGATACGCAGTATTTT.

The V and J genes are TRBV7-9 and TRBJ2-1, with D possibly being TRBD2 (5 bases). The CDR3 consists of 15 residues. Per the germline V gene, CDR1 is SEHNR and CDR2 is FQNEAQ (reference sequence). Trimming pared 5 bases from V and 4 bases from J, leaving 15 bases between. CDR3 bases: TGTGCCAGCAGCCCCCCTCTTAGCGCATACAATGAGCAGTTCTTC. It specifies CASSPPLSAYNEQFF.

The genes are TRBV10-3 and TRBJ2-5, with 9 bases that match TRBD1. The end of the DNA aligns better with TRBJ2-7, so the J call may be wrong. Germline V gives CDR1 ENHRY, CDR2 SYGVKD. The CDR3 consists of 17 residues. The CDR3 loop reads CAISLGQGGQTLYEQYF. CDR3 nucleotides: TGTGCCATCAGCTTGGGACAGGGTGGCCAAACACTCTACGAGCAGTACTTC.

The chain has TRBV29-1 and TRBJ2-2; a possible D gene is TRBD2 (5 bases). V was shortened by 8 bases and J by 9 bases, with 22 bases between the two germline ends. This CDR3 has 14 residues. The germline CDR1 and CDR2 sequences are SQVTM and ANQGSEA. CDR3 protein: CSCSVGGFSRELFF. The CDR3 nucleotides read TGCAGCTGTAGCGTGGGCGGGTTTAGCAGGGAGCTGTTTTTT.

In this sample, this clonotype turned up a few times. This rearrangement joins TRBV20-1 to TRBJ1-6; D may be TRBD1 (6 bases). Germline lookup yields CDR1 DFQATT and CDR2 SNEGSKA (reference sequence). Deletions cut 1 base from V and 7 bases from J, with 14 bases between. The CDR3 loop spans 15 amino acids. CDR3 sequence reads: CSARASRQENSPLHF. The CDR3 DNA follows: TGCAGTGCTAGAGCCAGTCGACAGGAAAATTCACCCCTCCACTTT.

This rearrangement joins TRBV11-2 to TRBJ1-2; tentatively, D is TRBD1 (5 bases). V gave up 3 bases and J gave up 5 bases, with 22 bases separating them. The CDR3 runs 17 residues. Germline lookup yields CDR1 SGHAT and CDR2 FQNNGV. CDR3: CASSFSGDRGPAYGYTF. CDR3 nucleotide sequence: TGTGCCAGCAGCTTTTCGGGGGATAGGGGTCCCGCGTATGGCTACACCTTC.

The chain carries TRBV15 and TRBJ1-4; D remains unclear. Germline CDR1 and CDR2: LNHNV and YYDKDF (reference sequence). The CDR3 has 15 residues. V shed 4 bases and J shed 5 bases, with 14 bases lying between them. The CDR3 loop is CATSNLRGGNEKLFF. CDR3 bases: TGTGCCACCAGCAACCTACGGGGAGGCAATGAAAAACTGTTTTTT.

V is TRBV7-9 and J is TRBJ1-2, with 7 bases that match TRBD1. The CDR3 is 14 amino acids. CDR1 is SEHNR, CDR2 FQNEAQ, per germline (reference sequence). Trimming took 6 bases from V and 3 from J; bases not matched to a gene: 7. CDR3 DNA sequence: TGTGCCAGCAGAACGACCGGGACAGACTATGGCTACACCTTC. As protein: CASRTTGTDYGYTF.

The table lists this clonotype with a few counts. The CDR3 sequence: CASRSGGRYNEQFF. CDR3 nucleotides: TGTGCCAGCAGATCAGGGGGTCGCTACAATGAGCAGTTCTTC. This chain joins TRBV6-5 and TRBJ2-1; 7 bases align to TRBD1. The CDR3 loop spans 14 amino acids. J was trimmed by 3 bases and V by 6 bases; bases with no gene match: 5. Looked up from germline, CDR1 is MNHEY and CDR2 is SVGAGI.

The genes are TRBV7-9 and TRBJ2-1; 10 bases match TRBD1. Germline lookup yields CDR1 SEHNR and CDR2 FQNEAQ (reference sequence). V dropped 6 bases and J dropped 7; count of bases not matched to a gene: 12. The CDR3 spans 16 residues. In nucleotides, the CDR3 is TGTGCCAGCAGTCCCCCCGAGCGACAGGGGGCGAATGAGCAGTTCTTC. It specifies CASSPPERQGANEQFF.

This clonotype has more than one count but fewer than ten. V and J are TRBV4-1 and TRBJ2-5; 8 bases are shared with TRBD2. Germline CDR1 and CDR2: MGHRA and YSYEKL. J gave up 3 bases and V 0 bases, and 9 bases lay outside the gene matches. This CDR3 region has 17 residues. In nucleotides, the CDR3 is TGCGCCAGCAGCCAAGACGGCCAGCGGGGGTACGAAGAGACCCAGTACTTC. Protein: CASSQDGQRGYEETQYF.

Points on this clonotype: The junction departs from the called germline gene at one end, perhaps through a read error. The rearrangement links TRBV2 to TRBJ2-4; maybe TRBD1 (6 bases). The assigned J gene may be wrong: the sequence end matches TRBJ2-7 better. The CDR3 loop spans 13 amino acids. The germline CDR1 and CDR2 sequences are SNHLY and FYNNEI. CDR3 region: CTSKGTYLYEQYF. The CDR3, as DNA: TGTACCAGCAAAGGGACATATCTCTACGAGCAGTACTTC.

The CDR3 sequence: CASSYRGGSEAFF. Written as DNA, the CDR3 is TGTGCCAGCAGTTACAGGGGAGGGTCTGAAGCTTTCTTT. V is TRBV6-5 and J is TRBJ1-1; tentative D call: TRBD1 (5 bases). The CDR3 is 13 amino acids. Germline CDR1 reads MNHEY; CDR2 reads SVGAGI. With 2 bases removed from V and 6 bases from J, the gap between germline ends came to 10 bases.

This clonotype was observed at least ten times. Just one base apart from a much larger clone, this may be a read error. This rearrangement joins TRBV5-1 to TRBJ2-2; possibly TRBD2 for D (6 bases). The CDR3 sequence is 14 residues long. V gave up 0 bases and J gave up 5 bases, with 8 bases separating them. Germline V gene lookup returns CDR1 SGHRS and CDR2 YFSETQ. The CDR3 nucleotides are TGCGCCAGCAGCTTGGGTGCGGGGACCGGGGAGCTGTTTTTT. Protein product: CASSLGAGTGELFF.